This TCR beta chain was found in a study of cytomegalovirus exposure and HLA in healthy donors. 13 Jbeta primers and 60 Vbeta primers were used for the PCR. Original methodology: In a later analysis, about 9.9 million of some 80 million unique beta chains occurred in at least two donors. Repertoires were generated with immunoSEQ multiplex PCR, while TCRdb's copy carries only in-frame clones and drops some. The V and J calls and the clone size are those of that table, but D and trimming were determined from the DNA. The sample includes 150,000 to 200,000 clones, more than 65% of them seen just once. General study points: In vitro confirmation showed three CMV-associated chains to be CMV antigen specific. Earlier analysis yielded a pattern in which most TCR beta V segments were productive about 90% or about 30% of the time.

In the case of this clone: Its antigen is unidentified.

In germline, CDR1 is MDHEN, CDR2 SYDVKM. The V gene end was trimmed by 4 bases and the J gene end by 3 bases; junction bases not matched to a gene: 15. The CDR3 runs to 17 residues. This sequence was found in a girl aged 2-10 years in good health and CMV-seropositive. Material for sequencing was PBMCs. The rearrangement joins TRBV28 to TRBJ2-7; 7 bases align to TRBD1. In nucleotides, the CDR3 is TGTGCCAGCAGTTCCCCGGCGGGCACAGGGGAGAGCTACGAGCAGTACTTC. As protein: CASSSPAGTGESYEQYF.